Presented here are 8 T cell receptor beta chains from one specimen sequenced in a study of shared clonotypes between healthy human individuals. Clones were sequenced by immunoSEQ multiplex PCR, and TCRdb holds only the in-frame ones, with some missing. The sample lists a few million clones, more than 80% occurring once. Sequencing used naive CD4+ T cells sorted from blood. Subset indicated: CD45RA+ positively selected. These receptors all stem from a man aged 18-30 years in good health.

This clone was observed once. The chain is built from TRBV2 and TRBJ2-2; 7 nucleotides line up with TRBD2. Germline CDR1 reads SNHLY; CDR2 reads FYNNEI. This CDR3 is 15 amino acids long. V shed 7 bases, J shed 0 bases, and the junction held 5 bases outside the gene matches. In DNA form, the CDR3 reads TGTGCCAGCATCTTTAGCGGGTCGAACACCGGGGAGCTGTTTTTT. It yields the protein CASIFSGSNTGELFF. The variable domain in full, with the rest retrieved from reference TRBV2 and TRBJ2-2, is EPEVTQTPSHQVTQMGQEVILRCVPISNHLYFYWYRQILGQKVEFLVSFYNNEISEKSEIFDDQFSVERPDGSNFTLKIRSTKLEDSAMYFCASIFSGSNTGELFFGEGSRLTVL.

The DNA of the CDR3 is TGTGCCAGCAGCCAAGAGAGGGGGGGTTTCGTAAACATTCAGTACTTC. Its translation: CASSQERGGFVNIQYF. The chain joins TRBV7-2 to TRBJ2-4; TRBD2 is a possible D gene (7 bases). Germline assignment: CDR1 SGHTA and CDR2 FQGNSA. The CDR3 covers 16 residues. Trimming cost V 5 bases and J 6 bases, with 20 bases left between them. The full variable domain, with the rest looked up from reference TRBV7-2 and TRBJ2-4, is GAGVSQSPSNKVTEKGKDVELRCDPISGHTALYWYRQSLGQGLEFLIYFQGNSAPDKSGLPSDRFSAERTGGSVSTLTIQRTQQEDSAVYLCASSQERGGFVNIQYFGAGTRLSVL.

Notes on this clone: Other DNA sequences from this sample encode an identical CDR3 as well. The chain links TRBV9 to TRBJ2-2, with TRBD1 identical over 11 bases. Germline V gene sequence: CDR1 SGDLS, CDR2 YYNGEE. V was clipped by 0 bases and J by 2 bases; unmatched bases: 0. There are 16 residues in the CDR3. In nucleotides, the CDR3 is TGTGCCAGCAGCGTAGGGACAGGGGGCAACACCGGGGAGCTGTTTTTT. As protein: CASSVGTGGNTGELFF.

This clone was recorded a few times. This chain connects TRBV4-3 to TRBJ1-5; no clear D gene. V lost 4 bases to trimming and J lost 4 bases, with 8 bases between them. Germline CDR1 reads LGHNA; CDR2 reads YSLEER. This CDR3 is 13 amino acids long. CDR3 protein: CASSPDRNQPQHF. The DNA for the CDR3 is TGCGCCAGCAGCCCCGACCGGAATCAGCCCCAGCATTTT.

The chain joins TRBV7-2 to TRBJ1-4; D is perhaps TRBD1 (5 bases). Germline loops: CDR1 SGHTA, CDR2 FQGNSA. Trimming pared 1 base from V and 15 bases from J, leaving 15 bases between. CDR3 length: 13 amino acids. CDR3 sequence reads: CASSLGLQGGLFF. CDR3 sequence (DNA): TGTGCCAGCAGCTTAGGTCTGCAGGGTGGATTGTTTTTT. The full variable domain, its missing parts supplied by reference TRBV7-2 and TRBJ1-4, is GAGVSQSPSNKVTEKGKDVELRCDPISGHTALYWYRQSLGQGLEFLIYFQGNSAPDKSGLPSDRFSAERTGGSVSTLTIQRTQQEDSAVYLCASSLGLQGGLFFGSGTQLSVL.

This sequence joins TRBV7-2 and TRBJ2-7, with D tentatively TRBD1 (6 bases). The V gene lost 5 bases and the J gene lost 0 bases, with 11 bases spanning the gap. Germline-derived CDR1 and CDR2 are SGHTA and FQGNSA. The CDR3 contains 14 residues. This CDR3 reads CASSKRGTSYEQYF. CDR3 coding DNA: TGTGCCAGCAGCAAGAGGGGGACCTCCTACGAGCAGTACTTC. Combining the CDR3 with reference TRBV7-2 and TRBJ2-7 gives the whole variable domain GAGVSQSPSNKVTEKGKDVELRCDPISGHTALYWYRQSLGQGLEFLIYFQGNSAPDKSGLPSDRFSAERTGGSVSTLTIQRTQQEDSAVYLCASSKRGTSYEQYFGPGTRLTVT.

The V gene is TRBV5-6, the J gene TRBJ2-1; the D gene is possibly TRBD1 (6 bases). The CDR3 sequence is 15 residues long. Trimming removed 5 bases at V and 2 bases at J, with 14 bases between. Germline V gene lookup returns CDR1 SGHDT and CDR2 YYEEEE. CDR3: CASRGWKGAYNEQFF. CDR3 in DNA: TGTGCCAGCAGAGGGTGGAAGGGGGCCTACAATGAGCAGTTCTTC.

J is TRBJ2-2 and V is TRBV6-1; D possibly corresponds to TRBD2 (7 bases). Germline CDR1 reads MNHNS; CDR2 reads SASEGT. CDR3 size: 14 residues. The germline V and J ends were trimmed by 7 bases and 3 bases, with 12 bases remaining between them. The CDR3, as DNA: TGTGCCAGCATTAGGGGGGGCGACACCGGGGAGCTGTTTTTT. It specifies CASIRGGDTGELFF.